This record concerns one T cell receptor beta chain sequence. These data belong to a study of Ad26.COV2.S vaccination and SARS-CoV-2 variants. V gave up 7 bases and J gave up 7 bases, with 20 bases separating them. Germline V lookup: CDR1 MNHEY, CDR2 SMNVEV (reference sequence). The CDR3 is 16 residues long. Noted treatment: roughly 19 received Ad26.COV2.S at low or high dose, single or two shots; about 5 received placebo; per-sample allocation not given. The samples were gathered on day 63 after the first injection of vaccine or placebo. Profiling relied on immunoSEQ multiplex PCR, and the TCRdb table lists in-frame clones only, not all of them. The data hold nearly 400,000 clones, with around nine tenths observed a single time.

The rearrangement links TRBV27 to TRBJ1-6, with D unclear. Source: peripheral blood, taken in a trial of Ad26.COV2.S vaccine versus placebo. This clonotype originated in a person between 18 and 60 years old who received the Ad26.COV2.S COVID-19 vaccine or a placebo. CDR3 region: CASTTWTAGRNSPLHF. The CDR3 nucleotides read TGTGCCAGCACCACCTGGACGGCTGGACGGAATTCACCCCTCCACTTT.